This TCR beta chain came from a study of radiation and T cells in renal cell carcinoma (dated by TCRdb to 2019 to 2021). For the study in its entirety: A total of around 50 samples underwent TCR beta sequencing, made up of approximately 26 tumors and some 27 peripheral blood samples. Across all 50 or so samples, several million unique CDR3 nucleotide sequences, encoding 2 million to 3 million unique CDR3 amino acid sequences, were identified. General study outcomes and caveats: Only small tumor regions of roughly 1 g were available, so intratumoral heterogeneity was not captured. Higher TCR clonality was observed in irradiated tumors than in controls, with an average of approximately 50% of the repertoire accounted for by the top 100 clonotypes, compared with about 45% in nephrectomy-only tumors. Because the trial had a single-armed design, the trial could not examine how radiation dose or scheduling affected the TCR repertoire. Compared with control tumors, irradiated tumors had a greater number of dominant CDR3 motifs, and those motifs took up a bigger portion of the repertoire.

TCR beta libraries were generated from genomic DNA with the immunoSEQ kit, following the manufacturer's recommendations. To prepare libraries, a first multiplex PCR with proprietary primers was run, followed by a second PCR that added unique barcodes, and a bead cleanup was done after each round. Each sample batch included a kit-provided positive control reaction and a negative control reaction. The final libraries were assessed on an Agilent 4200 TapeStation D1000 ScreenTape, pooled by volume, and quantified by qPCR. Sequencing was performed on an Illumina NextSeq500 with a MidOutput 150-cycle cartridge, and 156 Read1 and 15 Index1 cycles were run with kit custom primers. The pooled library was loaded at roughly 1 pM with around 20% PhiX control spiked in. The source study handled its data this way. The vendor-processed data were analyzed in R, and a clonotype was defined as all T cells that share the same CDR3 nucleotide sequence. For clone abundance analyses, frequencies were normalized to the 10,000 most abundant clones in each sample. Public T cell clones, averaging fewer than five per sample, were removed before analysis. ImmunoMap was used for dominant motif analysis with the PAM10 matrix, a gap penalty of 30, and a homology threshold of 0.3, and any motif reaching a cumulative frequency of at least 0.01 was considered dominant. The source is immuneACCESS, and TCRdb retained only in-frame sequences with V and J called. Part of the clones is not carried over; for the studies checked, unresolved V genes explain less than half of this, and the remainder is unexplained. The V and J calls and clone size were taken over from that table, and D and trimming were inferred from the DNA. Across this sample there are 15,000 to 20,000 clones, with around 63% seen only once. The ten most abundant clones make up about 30% of the sample.

Details on this clone: This clone's antigen is unknown. No much larger clonotype is one base removed from it; base qualities were not supplied.

In the germline V gene, CDR1 corresponds to ENHRY and CDR2 to SYGVKD. From cysteine to phenylalanine, the CDR3 is 15 amino acids long. Just the 45-base CDR3 DNA is kept, in frame starting at base 1. Trimming accounts for 3 bases at V and 2 bases at J, while the number of junction bases matched to no gene is 5. Read against the paper, the sample's time point label means: tumor resected at nephrectomy. The treatment or condition label corresponds to: treatment-naive control, cytoreductive nephrectomy. Control tumors came from treatment-naive renal cell carcinoma patients who underwent cytoreductive nephrectomy without prior radiation. Every patient's renal cell carcinoma showed clear cell pathology. Control tumors used for TCR sequencing came from a handful of females and 11 males, resected 2011 to 2014, with median age roughly 55 years (range roughly 40 to 82). Tumor processing involved mechanical dissociation, digestion with collagenase/hyaluronidase at 37 degrees C, handling in gentleMACS C tubes, and storage in liquid nitrogen. Genomic DNA for TCR sequencing was prepared using the QIAamp DNA Blood Mini Kit (Qiagen). Only samples passing all quality control checks were included in the analyses.

Recombination joined TRBV10-3 with TRBJ1-1; a stretch of 8 junction bases matches TRBD1. Sequences were derived from tumor tissue, sampled from a patient whose treatment was nephrectomy without radiotherapy. The sequence was collected from a man in his fifties or sixties with renal cell carcinoma. The bases read TGTGCCATCAGTGATCCGGACAGGGCCAACACTGAAGCTTTCTTT. The resulting protein is CAISDPDRANTEAFF.